Listed below are T cell receptor beta chains from one sample, sequenced in a study of blood T cell repertoires in COVID-19. The protocol was immunoSEQ multiplex PCR, while the TCRdb copy is restricted to in-frame clones and leaves out a portion. This table has over 70,000 clones, 84% appearing once. The sequencing input was peripheral blood. The receptors were sampled from a human donor in a cohort sampled during active COVID-19. Each CDR3 is given with its conserved first and last residue. Each record gives: J gene, V gene, D gene, CDR3 length, clone size, CDR3 protein, CDR3 DNA. D genes are given only for firm matches. Size values are once, few and many counts, or a class for expanded clones, and some rows have none.

J: TRBJ2-1; V: TRBV7-9; D: TRBD2; length: 16; size: -; CDR3: CASSHRERGGYNEQFF; DNA: TGTGCCAGCAGCCACAGGGAGCGGGGGGGATACAATGAGCAGTTCTTC
J: TRBJ2-3; V: TRBV7-2; D: TRBD2; length: 19; size: -; CDR3: CASSLDSLAGGLPLDTQYF; DNA: TGTGCCAGCAGCTTAGATTCACTAGCGGGGGGGCTCCCATTGGATACGCAGTATTTT
J: TRBJ1-2; V: TRBV28; D: -; length: 13; size: -; CDR3: CASSSQGGYGYTF; DNA: TGTGCCAGCAGTTCACAGGGTGGCTATGGCTACACCTTC
J: TRBJ2-2; V: TRBV24-1; D: TRBD1; length: 14; size: -; CDR3: CATRQGRDTGELFF; DNA: TGTGCCACCCGACAGGGTAGGGACACCGGGGAGCTGTTTTTT
J: TRBJ2-1; V: TRBV7-2; D: TRBD2; length: 16; size: -; CDR3: CASSWGPSGGANEQFF; DNA: TGTGCCAGCAGCTGGGGACCTAGCGGGGGGGCGAATGAGCAGTTCTTC
J: TRBJ2-3; V: TRBV5-6; D: TRBD2; length: 18; size: -; CDR3: CASSLGSLLAGRTDTQYF; DNA: TGTGCCAGCAGCTTGGGTTCCTTACTAGCGGGGAGAACAGATACGCAGTATTTT
J: TRBJ2-7; V: TRBV5-4; D: TRBD1; length: 14; size: -; CDR3: CASSDPTGAYEQYF; DNA: TGTGCCAGCAGCGACCCCACAGGGGCCTACGAGCAGTACTTC
J: TRBJ1-2; V: TRBV7-8; D: TRBD1; length: 12; size: -; CDR3: CASSPGQGGYTF; DNA: TGTGCCAGCAGCCCCGGACAGGGTGGCTACACCTTC
J: TRBJ1-2; V: TRBV5-1; D: TRBD1; length: 15; size: -; CDR3: CASSSGTGSGYGYTF; DNA: TGCGCCAGCAGCTCTGGGACAGGCAGCGGCTATGGCTACACCTTC
J: TRBJ2-7; V: TRBV7-2; D: TRBD2; length: 14; size: few; CDR3: CASSSQGLVYEQYF; DNA: TGTGCCAGCAGCTCCCAGGGACTAGTCTACGAGCAGTACTTC
J: TRBJ2-2; V: TRBV5-6; D: TRBD1; length: 13; size: -; CDR3: CASSRQGSGELFF; DNA: TGTGCCAGCAGCCGACAGGGCAGCGGGGAGCTGTTTTTT
J: TRBJ2-3; V: TRBV9; D: TRBD2; length: 17; size: once; CDR3: CASSVDPAGGQFGAQYF; DNA: TGTGCCAGCAGCGTAGATCCAGCGGGGGGGCAATTTGGGGCGCAGTATTTT
J: TRBJ2-5; V: TRBV9; D: -; length: 14; size: -; CDR3: CASSVPDIVETQYF; DNA: TGTGCCAGCAGCGTACCGGACATTGTGGAGACCCAGTACTTC
J: TRBJ2-5; V: TRBV11-2; D: TRBD2; length: 16; size: -; CDR3: CASSSSGGPPQETQYF; DNA: TGTGCCAGCAGCTCCTCGGGGGGGCCCCCCCAAGAGACCCAGTACTTC
J: TRBJ2-1; V: TRBV3-1/TRBV3-2; D: -; length: 15; size: -; CDR3: CASSSFGAEMSEQFF; DNA: TGTGCCAGCAGCTCCTTTGGAGCGGAGATGAGTGAGCAGTTCTTC
J: TRBJ1-1; V: TRBV28; D: TRBD1; length: 16; size: -; CDR3: CASRYPPGQGNTEAFF; DNA: TGTGCCAGCAGATACCCCCCGGGACAGGGGAACACTGAAGCTTTCTTT
J: TRBJ1-5; V: TRBV10-3; D: TRBD1; length: 14; size: few; CDR3: CAISEGQGNQPQHF; DNA: TGTGCCATCAGTGAAGGACAGGGGAATCAGCCCCAGCATTTT
J: TRBJ1-4; V: TRBV7-9; D: -; length: 15; size: -; CDR3: CASSLAYTDNEKLFF; DNA: TGTGCCAGCAGCTTAGCTTATACAGATAATGAAAAACTGTTTTTT
J: TRBJ2-5; V: TRBV3-1/TRBV3-2; D: -; length: 13; size: -; CDR3: CASSLTVKETQYF; DNA: TGTGCCAGCAGCCTGACTGTTAAAGAGACCCAGTACTTC
J: TRBJ2-7; V: TRBV11-3; D: -; length: 14; size: -; CDR3: CASSLGTLGDEQYF; DNA: TGTGCCAGCAGCTTGGGGACTTTAGGGGACGAGCAGTACTTC
J: TRBJ1-2; V: TRBV3-1/TRBV3-2; D: TRBD1; length: 14; size: -; CDR3: CASSQGTVNYGYTF; DNA: TGTGCCAGCAGCCAGGGGACAGTTAACTATGGCTACACCTTC
J: TRBJ2-3; V: TRBV28; D: -; length: 13; size: -; CDR3: CASNRRGQDTQYF; DNA: TGTGCCAGCAATCGTAGGGGCCAAGATACGCAGTATTTT
J: TRBJ2-1; V: TRBV5-4; D: TRBD1; length: 14; size: -; CDR3: CASSDKDRDNEQFF; DNA: TGTGCCAGCAGCGATAAGGACAGGGACAATGAGCAGTTCTTC
J: TRBJ1-3; V: TRBV7-2; D: TRBD1; length: 15; size: -; CDR3: CASSFDRDSGNTIYF; DNA: TGTGCCAGCAGCTTCGACAGGGACTCTGGAAACACCATATATTTT
J: TRBJ2-2; V: TRBV5-1; D: TRBD2; length: 18; size: -; CDR3: CASSLPSGARPNTGELFF; DNA: TGCGCCAGCAGCCTACCTAGCGGGGCCAGACCGAACACCGGGGAGCTGTTTTTT
J: TRBJ2-1; V: TRBV9; D: TRBD2; length: 18; size: -; CDR3: CASSVEASGGARYNEQFF; DNA: TGTGCCAGCAGCGTAGAGGCTAGCGGGGGGGCCAGGTACAATGAGCAGTTCTTC
J: TRBJ2-3; V: TRBV5-6; D: -; length: 15; size: -; CDR3: CASSGAGVHTDTQYF; DNA: TGTGCCAGCAGCGGCGCAGGGGTTCATACAGATACGCAGTATTTT
J: TRBJ2-3; V: TRBV7-6; D: TRBD2; length: 16; size: -; CDR3: CASSPRGVASTDTQYF; DNA: TGTGCCAGCAGCCCCCGGGGGGTCGCTAGCACAGATACGCAGTATTTT
J: TRBJ2-7; V: TRBV7-9; D: TRBD1; length: 14; size: -; CDR3: CASSHPGTVNEQYF; DNA: TGTGCCAGCAGCCACCCCGGGACAGTTAACGAGCAGTACTTC
J: TRBJ1-1; V: TRBV27; D: TRBD1; length: 14; size: once; CDR3: CASSFTGGGTEAFF; DNA: TGTGCCAGCAGTTTTACAGGGGGGGGTACTGAAGCTTTCTTT
J: TRBJ1-2; V: TRBV5-1; D: -; length: 14; size: once; CDR3: CASSLDGTNYGYTF; DNA: TGCGCCAGCAGCTTGGACGGTACTAACTATGGCTACACCTTC
J: TRBJ2-4; V: TRBV3-1/TRBV3-2; D: TRBD1; length: 15; size: -; CDR3: CASSRQGGVRGIQYF; DNA: TGTGCCAGCAGCCGACAGGGGGGCGTGAGGGGCATTCAGTACTTC
J: TRBJ1-4; V: TRBV3-1/TRBV3-2; D: TRBD1; length: 14; size: -; CDR3: CASSQWTGNEKLFF; DNA: TGTGCCAGCAGCCAATGGACAGGGAACGAAAAACTGTTTTTT
J: TRBJ2-7; V: TRBV24-1; D: TRBD1; length: 13; size: -; CDR3: CATSARGHDEQYF; DNA: TGTGCCACCAGTGCGAGGGGGCATGACGAGCAGTACTTC
J: TRBJ1-2; V: TRBV27; D: -; length: 13; size: -; CDR3: CASSLSPNYGYTF; DNA: TGTGCCAGCAGTTTGAGTCCTAACTATGGCTACACCTTC
J: TRBJ2-1; V: TRBV12-3/TRBV12-4; D: TRBD1; length: 13; size: -; CDR3: CASSPDRVDEQFF; DNA: TGTGCCAGCAGTCCTGACAGGGTTGATGAGCAGTTCTTC
J: TRBJ2-1; V: TRBV7-2; D: -; length: 16; size: once; CDR3: CASSLVISSPVHEQFF; DNA: TGTGCCAGCAGCTTAGTTATTTCTAGCCCAGTGCATGAGCAGTTCTTC
J: TRBJ2-3; V: TRBV24-1; D: -; length: 13; size: few; CDR3: CATGDTSTDTQYF; DNA: TGTGCCACCGGGGACACTTCCACAGATACGCAGTATTTT
J: TRBJ2-3; V: TRBV6-6; D: -; length: 15; size: -; CDR3: CASSSTRPGTDTQYF; DNA: TGTGCCAGCAGTTCCACAAGGCCCGGGACAGATACGCAGTATTTT
J: TRBJ1-3; V: TRBV5-6; D: -; length: 15; size: once; CDR3: CASSLVGSSGNTIYF; DNA: TGTGCCAGCAGCTTGGTCGGTAGCTCTGGAAACACCATATATTTT
J: TRBJ2-2; V: TRBV7-2; D: TRBD2; length: 15; size: -; CDR3: CASSLRSGGFRELFF; DNA: TGTGCCAGCAGCTTGCGTAGCGGGGGGTTCCGGGAGCTGTTTTTT
J: TRBJ2-1; V: TRBV9; D: TRBD2; length: 15; size: -; CDR3: CASSPGLAHYNEQFF; DNA: TGTGCCAGCAGCCCAGGACTAGCGCACTACAATGAGCAGTTCTTC
J: TRBJ2-7; V: TRBV19; D: -; length: 15; size: few; CDR3: CASSILATESYEQYF; DNA: TGTGCCAGTAGTATTCTTGCGACAGAGAGCTACGAGCAGTACTTC
J: TRBJ1-5; V: TRBV27; D: TRBD1; length: 13; size: -; CDR3: CASGDRGPWPQHF; DNA: TGTGCCAGCGGAGACAGGGGCCCATGGCCCCAGCATTTT
J: TRBJ2-3; V: TRBV3-1/TRBV3-2; D: -; length: 14; size: -; CDR3: CASSQATSTDTQYF; DNA: TGTGCCAGCAGCCAAGCAACTAGCACTGATACGCAGTATTTT
J: TRBJ1-2; V: TRBV7-9; D: TRBD1; length: 14; size: -; CDR3: CASSLGPGQGGYTF; DNA: TGTGCCAGCAGCTTGGGCCCGGGACAGGGGGGCTACACCTTC
J: TRBJ2-7; V: TRBV11-2; D: -; length: 15; size: -; CDR3: CASSLVGGSSYEQYF; DNA: TGTGCCAGCAGCTTAGTCGGGGGTAGCTCCTACGAGCAGTACTTC
J: TRBJ2-5; V: TRBV2; D: -; length: 11; size: -; CDR3: CASSEKLVQYF; DNA: TGTGCCAGCAGTGAAAAGCTAGTTCAGTACTTC
J: TRBJ1-1; V: TRBV1; D: -; length: 12; size: -; CDR3: CTSSHVYREAFF; DNA: TGCACCAGCAGCCACGTATACAGGGAAGCTTTCTTT
J: TRBJ1-5; V: TRBV19; D: -; length: 15; size: -; CDR3: CASTSPRVYNQPQHF; DNA: TGTGCCAGTACCTCCCCGAGGGTCTACAATCAGCCCCAGCATTTT
J: TRBJ1-6; V: TRBV11-2; D: -; length: 14; size: -; CDR3: CASSLEGRNSPLHF; DNA: TGTGCCAGCAGCTTAGAGGGGCGGAATTCACCCCTCCACTTT
J: TRBJ2-5; V: TRBV29-1; D: TRBD2; length: 14; size: -; CDR3: CSVESGGFQETQYF; DNA: TGCAGCGTTGAAAGCGGGGGGTTCCAAGAGACCCAGTACTTC
J: TRBJ2-2; V: TRBV6-2/TRBV6-3; D: TRBD2; length: 20; size: -; CDR3: CASSYSISGGARLNTGELFF; DNA: TGTGCCAGCAGTTACAGCATTAGCGGGGGGGCCCGCCTGAACACCGGGGAGCTGTTTTTT
J: TRBJ2-7; V: TRBV6-5; D: -; length: 14; size: -; CDR3: CASAGAGLSYEQYF; DNA: TGTGCCAGCGCGGGGGCGGGGCTCTCCTACGAGCAGTACTTC
J: TRBJ2-1; V: TRBV3-1/TRBV3-2; D: -; length: 14; size: -; CDR3: CASSQYRGGNEQFF; DNA: TGTGCCAGCAGCCAATACAGGGGGGGCAATGAGCAGTTCTTC
J: TRBJ1-6; V: TRBV4-1; D: -; length: 16; size: few; CDR3: CASSQDFTVRNSPLHF; DNA: TGCGCCAGCAGCCAAGATTTTACAGTTAGGAATTCACCCCTCCACTTT
J: TRBJ2-7; V: TRBV7-6; D: TRBD1; length: 19; size: -; CDR3: CASSYLPPAGTDISYEQYF; DNA: TGTGCCAGCAGCTACTTACCCCCCGCCGGGACAGATATCTCCTACGAGCAGTACTTC
J: TRBJ2-5; V: TRBV2; D: TRBD1; length: 15; size: -; CDR3: CASSVSRGLGETQYF; DNA: TGTGCCAGCAGTGTGAGCAGGGGGCTGGGAGAGACCCAGTACTTC